Given below is one TCR beta chain in context. Its specificity is not known. These data come from a study of graft-versus-host responses after intestinal transplantation. Study-wide background: Among the recipients, all got anti-thymocyte globulin induction and then tacrolimus and steroids for about 3 years.

Germline CDR1 SGDLS, CDR2 YYNGEE. Trimming removed 3 bases from V and 2 bases from J, with 13 bases in between. This CDR3 region has 15 residues. Some clones are missing from TCRdb's copy, which holds only in-frame ones; the method was immunoSEQ multiplex PCR. The sample holds 93,000 or so clones, over 85% seen once. The chain recombines TRBV9 with TRBJ2-3; D perhaps matches TRBD2 (7 bases). The TCR originated in a human donor who received an intestinal transplant. This sample comprised unstimulated CD8+ T cells sorted from spleen or lymph node cells, obtained before intestinal transplant. CDR3 region: CASSEGGGPTDTQYF. In DNA form, the CDR3 reads TGTGCCAGCAGCGAAGGGGGGGGGCCCACAGATACGCAGTATTTT.